A single sample is the source of the 6 T cell receptor beta chains below, sequenced in a study of persistence of HIV-infected CD4 T cells. The stimulus was lysate of CMV-infected fibroblasts, 8.5 to 10 ug/mL. Sorted nonresponding memory CD4+ T cells were CD40L-negative, CD69-negative, CD45RO-high. Their target antigens are unknown. This was the immunoSEQ version 4 assay in survey mode. TCRdb's copy holds only in-frame clones and misses some; the assay was immunoSEQ multiplex PCR. Here the sample spans 45,000 to 55,000 clones, more than 70% being singletons. The sequences come from CD4+ T cells sorted from PBMCs after roughly 20-hour stimulation, collected from a patient who received antiretroviral therapy. The receptor source for this set is an adult man with HIV who was CMV-seropositive.

The J gene is TRBJ1-1, the V gene TRBV5-4, with D possibly TRBD1 on 5 matching bases. Germline loops: CDR1 SGHNT, CDR2 YYREEE (reference sequence). Trimming removed 5 bases from V and 3 bases from J, with 14 bases in between. CDR3 length: 14 amino acids. CDR3 sequence reads: CASSPGGRDTEAFF. As DNA, the CDR3 is TGTGCCAGCAGTCCCGGGGGTAGGGACACTGAAGCTTTCTTT.

The chain joins TRBV6-2 or TRBV6-3 to TRBJ1-2; TRBD1 aligns across 10 bases. There are 21 residues in the CDR3. Trimming took 2 bases from V and 6 from J; bases not matched to a gene: 24. CDR1 MNHEY and CDR2 SVGEGT come from the germline V gene. The CDR3 DNA is TGTGCCAGCAGTTACCTGTCAACCTTCCAATTCCGGGACAGGGGAAGCGATGGCTACACCTTC. It is translated as CASSYLSTFQFRDRGSDGYTF.

This chain links TRBV2 with TRBJ2-6; D ambiguous. The V and J ends lost 5 bases and 1 base respectively, with 6 bases between them. The CDR3 has 14 amino acids. Germline loops: CDR1 SNHLY, CDR2 FYNNEI. CDR3 sequence: CASSLQSGANVLTF. The CDR3 bases are TGTGCCAGCAGTCTACAGTCTGGGGCCAACGTCCTGACTTTC.

V usage is TRBV18 and J usage is TRBJ1-1; D not certain. V was clipped by 2 bases and J by 3 bases, with 10 bases between them. The CDR3 loop spans 14 amino acids. Germline loops: CDR1 KGHSH, CDR2 LQKENI. CDR3 residues: CASSPALQYTEAFF. CDR3 nucleotides: TGTGCCAGCTCACCAGCCCTACAGTACACTGAAGCTTTCTTT.

The chain recombines TRBV7-6 with TRBJ1-2; D is ambiguous. V was trimmed by 4 bases and J by 7 bases, leaving 13 bases between them. The germline CDR1 and CDR2 sequences are SGHVS and FNYEAQ. This CDR3 spans 13 amino acids. CDR3 nucleotide sequence: TGTGCCAGCAGCTCCCCCGCCGGGGTTGGCTACACCTTC. Translating gives CASSSPAGVGYTF. The whole variable domain, filled in from reference TRBV7-6 and TRBJ1-2, reads GAGVSQSPRYKVTKRGQDVALRCDPISGHVSLYWYRQALGQGPEFLTYFNYEAQQDKSGLPNDRFSAERPEGSISTLTIQRTEQRDSAMYRCASSSPAGVGYTFGSGTRLTVV.

The J gene is TRBJ1-6, the V gene TRBV5-1; D gene uncertain. The V end was cut by 4 bases, the J end by 6 bases, with 14 bases between. Germline CDR1 is SGHRS and CDR2 is YFSETQ. CDR3 size: 15 residues. CDR3 DNA sequence: TGCGCCAGCAGCCAATGGACGGATGGTAATTCACCCCTCCACTTT. Its translation: CASSQWTDGNSPLHF.